This T cell receptor beta chain was obtained from a study of T cells in Graves' hyperthyroidism and ophthalmopathy. Study context: Blood was drawn when the patient was first diagnosed and still untreated. Whole-study findings and limits: The majority of expanded thyroid clonotypes above 0.001 also appeared in blood.

The source material, RNA transcripts, was used to amplify TCR beta CDR3 regions. First-round RT-PCR targeting the TCR CDR3 was performed with the HTBI primer set. TCRdb analysed the multiplex PCR reads with MiXCR anew, one entry per CDR3 protein. The sample includes approximately 410,000 distinct CDR3 sequences, approximately 15% of them seen just once. Inclusion characteristics of ophthalmopathy patients comprised a Clinical Activity Score of at least 3, a NOSPECS grade of at least 4, and duration under 3 months. This clonotype was picked up many times. The antigen remains undetermined. The CDR3 contains 15 residues. V lost 0 bases, J lost 8 bases, and 11 bases lay in between. From germline, CDR1 is LNHNV and CDR2 YYDKDF (reference sequence).

The receptor's source is a man aged 18-30 years with Graves' ophthalmopathy. Sequenced sample: blood. The chain employs TRBV15 and TRBJ1-6, with D unresolved. This chain's CDR3 is CATSRDGETYSPLHF. The CDR3, as DNA: TGTGCCACCAGCAGAGATGGGGAAACGTATTCACCCCTCCACTTT.